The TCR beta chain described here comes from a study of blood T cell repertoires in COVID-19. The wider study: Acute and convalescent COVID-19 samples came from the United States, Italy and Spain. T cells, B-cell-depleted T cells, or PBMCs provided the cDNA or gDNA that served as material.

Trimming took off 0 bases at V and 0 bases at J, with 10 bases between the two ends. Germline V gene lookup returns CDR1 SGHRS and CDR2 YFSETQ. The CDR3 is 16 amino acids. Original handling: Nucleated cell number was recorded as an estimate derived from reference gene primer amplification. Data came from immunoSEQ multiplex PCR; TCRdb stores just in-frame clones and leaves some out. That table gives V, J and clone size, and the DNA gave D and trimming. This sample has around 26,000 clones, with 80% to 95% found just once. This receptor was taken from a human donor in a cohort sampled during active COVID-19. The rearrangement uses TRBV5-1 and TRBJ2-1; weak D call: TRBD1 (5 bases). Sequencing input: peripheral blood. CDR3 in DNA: TGCGCCAGCAGCTTGGCGACAGTTAGCTCCTACAATGAGCAGTTCTTC. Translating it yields CASSLATVSSYNEQFF.